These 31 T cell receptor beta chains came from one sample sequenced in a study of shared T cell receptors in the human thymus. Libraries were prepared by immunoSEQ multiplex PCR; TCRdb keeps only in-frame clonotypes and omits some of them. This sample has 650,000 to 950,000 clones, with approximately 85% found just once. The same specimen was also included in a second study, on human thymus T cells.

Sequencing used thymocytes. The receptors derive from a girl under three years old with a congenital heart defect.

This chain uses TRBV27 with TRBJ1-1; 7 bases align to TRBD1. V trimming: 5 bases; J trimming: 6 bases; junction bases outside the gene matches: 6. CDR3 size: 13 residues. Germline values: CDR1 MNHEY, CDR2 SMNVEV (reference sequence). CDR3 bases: TGTGCCAGCAGTGTTGACAGGGAGGCTGAAGCTTTCTTT. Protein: CASSVDREAEAFF.

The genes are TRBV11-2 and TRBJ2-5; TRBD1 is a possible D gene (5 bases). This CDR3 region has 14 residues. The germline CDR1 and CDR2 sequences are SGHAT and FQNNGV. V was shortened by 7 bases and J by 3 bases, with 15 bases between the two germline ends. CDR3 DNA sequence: TGTGCCAGCAAGCTTTGGGGCAGGGAAGAGACCCAGTACTTC. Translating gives CASKLWGREETQYF.

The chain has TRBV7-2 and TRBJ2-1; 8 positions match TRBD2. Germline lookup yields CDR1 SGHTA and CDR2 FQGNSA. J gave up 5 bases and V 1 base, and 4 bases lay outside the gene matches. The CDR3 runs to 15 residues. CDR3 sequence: CASSLDAGGHNEQFF. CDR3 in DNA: TGTGCCAGCAGCTTAGATGCGGGGGGCCACAATGAGCAGTTCTTC.

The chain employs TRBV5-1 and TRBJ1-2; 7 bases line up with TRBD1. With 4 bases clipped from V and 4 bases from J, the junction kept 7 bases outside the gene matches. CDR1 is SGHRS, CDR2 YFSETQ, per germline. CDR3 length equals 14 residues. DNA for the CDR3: TGCGCCAGCAGCAGCAGGACAGGAGTCTATGGCTACACCTTC. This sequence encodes CASSSRTGVYGYTF.

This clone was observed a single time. Here the CDR3 reads CASSLAKDAVSGNTIYF. As DNA, the CDR3 is TGTGCCAGCAGCTTGGCCAAAGATGCAGTCTCTGGAAACACCATATATTTT. The rearrangement uses TRBV5-6 and TRBJ1-3; no firm D call. This CDR3 comprises 17 residues. Germline lookup yields CDR1 SGHDT and CDR2 YYEEEE. Trimming left V 0 bases short and J 0 bases short, with 13 bases between.

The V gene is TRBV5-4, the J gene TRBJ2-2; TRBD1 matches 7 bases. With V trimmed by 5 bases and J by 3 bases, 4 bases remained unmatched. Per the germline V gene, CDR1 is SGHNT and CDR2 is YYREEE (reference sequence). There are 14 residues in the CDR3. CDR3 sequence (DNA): TGTGCCAGCAGTCGGGACAGCTACACCGGGGAGCTGTTTTTT. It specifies CASSRDSYTGELFF.

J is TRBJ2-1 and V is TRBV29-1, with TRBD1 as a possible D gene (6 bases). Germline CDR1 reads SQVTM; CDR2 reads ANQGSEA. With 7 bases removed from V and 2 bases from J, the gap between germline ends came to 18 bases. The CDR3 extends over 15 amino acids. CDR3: CSASTGISTYNEQFF. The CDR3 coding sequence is TGCAGCGCCTCTACAGGGATCTCGACCTACAATGAGCAGTTCTTC.

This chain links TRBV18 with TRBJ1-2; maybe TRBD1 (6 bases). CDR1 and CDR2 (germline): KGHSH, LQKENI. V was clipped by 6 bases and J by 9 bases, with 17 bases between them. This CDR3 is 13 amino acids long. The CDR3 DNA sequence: TGTGCCAGCTCTCCTCCTGGGGGGGCCCGCTACACCTTC. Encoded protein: CASSPPGGARYTF.

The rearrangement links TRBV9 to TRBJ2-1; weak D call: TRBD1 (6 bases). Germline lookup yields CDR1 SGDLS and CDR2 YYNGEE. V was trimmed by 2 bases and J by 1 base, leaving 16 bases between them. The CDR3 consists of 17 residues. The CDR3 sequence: CASSVDSQGSSYNEQFF. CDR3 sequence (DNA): TGTGCCAGCAGCGTGGACAGTCAGGGATCGTCCTACAATGAGCAGTTCTTC.

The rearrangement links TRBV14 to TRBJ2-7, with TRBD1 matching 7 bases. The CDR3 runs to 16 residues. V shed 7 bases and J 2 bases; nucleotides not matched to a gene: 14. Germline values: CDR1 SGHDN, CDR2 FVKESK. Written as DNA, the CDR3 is TGTGCCAGCACCCGAACCGGGACAGAAAATCCCTACGAGCAGTACTTC. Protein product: CASTRTGTENPYEQYF.

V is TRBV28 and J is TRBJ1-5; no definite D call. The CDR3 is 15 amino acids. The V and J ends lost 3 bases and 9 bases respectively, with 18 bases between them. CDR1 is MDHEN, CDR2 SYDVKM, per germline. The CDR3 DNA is TGTGCCAGCAGTTTTAAGGGCCCCTGCGAGGGGCCCCAGCATTTT. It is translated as CASSFKGPCEGPQHF.

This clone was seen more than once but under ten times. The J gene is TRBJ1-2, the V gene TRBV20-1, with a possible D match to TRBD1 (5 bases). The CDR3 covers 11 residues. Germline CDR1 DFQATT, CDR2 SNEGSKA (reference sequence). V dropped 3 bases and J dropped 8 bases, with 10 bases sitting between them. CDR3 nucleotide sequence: TGCAGTGCTAGCAGGGCTCGGGGCTACACCTTC. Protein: CSASRARGYTF.

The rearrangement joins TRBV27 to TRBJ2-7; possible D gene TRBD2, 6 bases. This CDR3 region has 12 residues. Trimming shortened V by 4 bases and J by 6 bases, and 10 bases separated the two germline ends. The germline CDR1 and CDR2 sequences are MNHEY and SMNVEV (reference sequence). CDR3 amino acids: CASSSIGGEQYF. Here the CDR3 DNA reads TGTGCCAGCAGTTCAATCGGGGGCGAGCAGTACTTC.

CDR3 region: CASSLWRQLNTEAFF. CDR3 nucleotide sequence: TGTGCCAGCAGTTTATGGAGACAACTGAACACTGAAGCTTTCTTT. The gene calls are TRBV28 and TRBJ1-1; D remains ambiguous. CDR3 length: 15 amino acids. V lost 0 bases and J 0 bases, leaving 8 bases between the germline ends. CDR1 is MDHEN and CDR2 is SYDVKM in the germline V gene.

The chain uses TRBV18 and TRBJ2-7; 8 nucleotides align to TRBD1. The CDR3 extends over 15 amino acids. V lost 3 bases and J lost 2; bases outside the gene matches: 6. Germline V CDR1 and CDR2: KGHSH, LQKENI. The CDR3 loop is CASSPLGDRPYEQYF. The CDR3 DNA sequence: TGTGCCAGCTCACCGTTAGGGGACAGGCCCTACGAGCAGTACTTC.

The CDR3, as DNA: TGTGCCATCAGTGAGGTACCAAGGGGGCTCTTGAACACTGAAGCTTTCTTT. It encodes CAISEVPRGLLNTEAFF. The chain recombines TRBV10-3 with TRBJ1-1; 7 nucleotides agree with TRBD1. Germline V gene sequence: CDR1 ENHRY, CDR2 SYGVKD. The CDR3 contains 17 residues. The J segment lost 0 bases and the V segment lost 2 bases, leaving 9 bases of the junction unmatched.

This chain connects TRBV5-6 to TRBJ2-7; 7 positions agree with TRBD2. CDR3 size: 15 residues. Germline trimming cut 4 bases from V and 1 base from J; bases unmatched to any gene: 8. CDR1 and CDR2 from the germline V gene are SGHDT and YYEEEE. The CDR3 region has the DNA TGTGCCAGCAGCCTCAACCCGCGGGGGTCCTACGAGCAGTACTTC. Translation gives CASSLNPRGSYEQYF.

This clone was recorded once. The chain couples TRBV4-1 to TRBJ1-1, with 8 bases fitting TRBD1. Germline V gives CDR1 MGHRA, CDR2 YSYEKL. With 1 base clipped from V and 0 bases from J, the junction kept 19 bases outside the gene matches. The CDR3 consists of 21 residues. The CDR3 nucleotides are TGCGCCAGCAGCCAAGGGGAGCTCCGGACAGGGTGGGGGAAGATGAACACTGAAGCTTTCTTT. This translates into CASSQGELRTGWGKMNTEAFF.

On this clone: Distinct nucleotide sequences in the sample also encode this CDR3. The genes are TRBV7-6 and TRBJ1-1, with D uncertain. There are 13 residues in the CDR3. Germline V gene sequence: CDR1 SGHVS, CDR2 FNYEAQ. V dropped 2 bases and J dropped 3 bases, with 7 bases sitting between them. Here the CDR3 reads CASSLSGDTEAFF. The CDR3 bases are TGTGCCAGCAGCTTATCCGGGGACACTGAAGCTTTCTTT.

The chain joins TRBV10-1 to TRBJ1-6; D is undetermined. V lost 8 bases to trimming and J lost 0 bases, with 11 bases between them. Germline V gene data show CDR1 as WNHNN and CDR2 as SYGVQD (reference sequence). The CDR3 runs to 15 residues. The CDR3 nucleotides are TGCGCCAGCCTCCGTCGGAGCTCCTATAATTCACCCCTCCACTTT. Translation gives CASLRRSSYNSPLHF.

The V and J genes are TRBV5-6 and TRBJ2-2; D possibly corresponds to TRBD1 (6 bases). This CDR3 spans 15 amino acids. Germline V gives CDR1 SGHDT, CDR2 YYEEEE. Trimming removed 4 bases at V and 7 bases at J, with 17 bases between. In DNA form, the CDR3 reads TGTGCCAGCAGCGGCCCTACAGGGTTTATCGGGGAGCTGTTTTTT. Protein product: CASSGPTGFIGELFF.

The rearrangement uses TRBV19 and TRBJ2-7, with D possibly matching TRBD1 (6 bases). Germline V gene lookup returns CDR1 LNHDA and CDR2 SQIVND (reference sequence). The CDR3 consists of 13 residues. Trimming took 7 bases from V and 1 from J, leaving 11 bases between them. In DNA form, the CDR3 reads TGTGCCAGTAAATCGAGGGGGTCCTACGAGCAGTACTTC. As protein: CASKSRGSYEQYF.

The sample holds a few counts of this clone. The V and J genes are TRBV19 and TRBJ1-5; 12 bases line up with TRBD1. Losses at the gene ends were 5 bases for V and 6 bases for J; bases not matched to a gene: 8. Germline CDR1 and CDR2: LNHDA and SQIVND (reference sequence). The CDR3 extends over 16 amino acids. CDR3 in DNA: TGTGCCAGTAGTGGTTTGGGACAGGGGGCACGTCAGCCCCAGCATTTT. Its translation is CASSGLGQGARQPQHF.

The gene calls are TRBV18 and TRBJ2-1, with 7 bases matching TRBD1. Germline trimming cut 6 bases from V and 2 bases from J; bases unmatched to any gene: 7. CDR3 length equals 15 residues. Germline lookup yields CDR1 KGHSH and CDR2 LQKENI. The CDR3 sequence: CASSQQGNPYNEQFF. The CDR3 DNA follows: TGTGCCAGCTCCCAACAGGGGAACCCCTACAATGAGCAGTTCTTC.

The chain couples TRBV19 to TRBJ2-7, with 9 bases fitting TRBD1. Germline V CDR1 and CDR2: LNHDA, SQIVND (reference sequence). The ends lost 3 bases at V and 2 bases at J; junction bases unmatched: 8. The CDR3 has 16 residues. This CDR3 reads CASSIYSGTGTYEQYF. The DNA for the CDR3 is TGTGCCAGTAGTATTTACTCCGGGACAGGGACCTACGAGCAGTACTTC.

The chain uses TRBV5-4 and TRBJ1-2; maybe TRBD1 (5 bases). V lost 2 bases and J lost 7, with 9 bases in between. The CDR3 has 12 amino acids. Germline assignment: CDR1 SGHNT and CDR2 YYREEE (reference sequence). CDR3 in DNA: TGTGCCAGCAGCTTTGGGGACTCTGGCTACACCTTC. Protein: CASSFGDSGYTF. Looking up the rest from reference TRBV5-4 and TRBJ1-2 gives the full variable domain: ETGVTQSPTHLIKTRGQQVTLRCSSQSGHNTVSWYQQALGQGPQFIFQYYREEENGRGNFPPRFSGLQFPNYSSELNVNALELDDSALYLCASSFGDSGYTFGSGTRLTVV.

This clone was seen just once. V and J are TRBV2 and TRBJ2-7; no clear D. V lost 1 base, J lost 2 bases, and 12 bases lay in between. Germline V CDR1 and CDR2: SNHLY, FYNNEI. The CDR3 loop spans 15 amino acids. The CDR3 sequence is CASSEGLAPTYEQYF. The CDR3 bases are TGTGCCAGCAGTGAAGGCCTGGCACCGACCTACGAGCAGTACTTC.

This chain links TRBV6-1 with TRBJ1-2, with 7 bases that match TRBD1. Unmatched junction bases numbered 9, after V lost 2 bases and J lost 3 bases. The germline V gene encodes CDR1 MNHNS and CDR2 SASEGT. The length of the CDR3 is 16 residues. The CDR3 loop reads CASSELRRDRHYGYTF. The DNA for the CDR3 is TGTGCCAGCAGTGAACTCAGGAGGGACAGACACTATGGCTACACCTTC.

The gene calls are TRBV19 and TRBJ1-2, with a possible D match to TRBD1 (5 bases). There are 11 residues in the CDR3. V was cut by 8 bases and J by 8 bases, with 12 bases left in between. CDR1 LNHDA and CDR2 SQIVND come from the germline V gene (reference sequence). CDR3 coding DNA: TGTGCCAGTCGGGAGGGGTACGGCTACACCTTC. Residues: CASREGYGYTF.

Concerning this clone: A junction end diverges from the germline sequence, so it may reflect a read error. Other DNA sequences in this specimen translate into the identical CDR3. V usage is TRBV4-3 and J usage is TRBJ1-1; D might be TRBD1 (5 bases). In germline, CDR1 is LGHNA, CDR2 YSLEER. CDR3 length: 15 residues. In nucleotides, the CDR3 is TGCGCCAGCAGCCAAGAAGCGGGGCAGAACGCTGAGGCTTTCTTT. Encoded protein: CASSQEAGQNAEAFF.

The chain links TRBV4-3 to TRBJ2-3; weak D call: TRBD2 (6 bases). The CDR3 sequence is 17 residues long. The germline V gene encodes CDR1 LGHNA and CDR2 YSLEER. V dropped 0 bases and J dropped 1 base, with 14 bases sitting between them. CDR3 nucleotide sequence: TGCGCCAGCAGCCAAGATTGGGGCGGGGTTGGCACAGATACGCAGTATTTT. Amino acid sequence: CASSQDWGGVGTDTQYF.